This record covers a single TCR beta chain. Its antigen is unknown. The sample belongs to a study of cytomegalovirus exposure and HLA in healthy donors. Study conclusions and caveats: For cytomegalovirus status, the classifier reportedly gave diagnoses with high specificity and sensitivity. Most TCR sequences were seen very rarely across donors, but some public TCRs occurred in many. Most CMV-associated TCR beta chains were later found to appear HLA-restricted.

The CDR3 loop spans 15 amino acids. CDR1 is MNHEY and CDR2 is SVGAGI in the germline V gene. Trimming removed 0 bases at V and 5 bases at J, with 13 bases between. A multiplex PCR was run with 60 Vbeta primers and 13 Jbeta primers. TCRdb's copy holds only in-frame clones and misses some; the assay was immunoSEQ multiplex PCR. The profile shows fewer than 130,000 clones, approximately 66% of them singletons. The rearrangement uses TRBV6-5 and TRBJ1-1; D unresolved. The receptor comes from a middle-aged man in good health and CMV-seropositive. The sequenced material came from PBMCs. The CDR3 loop reads CASSYSRSGWTEAFF. CDR3 nucleotide sequence: TGTGCCAGCAGTTACTCGAGGTCGGGTTGGACTGAAGCTTTCTTT.